The source of this TCR beta chain is a study of OX40 agonist ivuxolimab in advanced cancers. The V gene lost 1 base and the J gene lost 3 bases, with 5 bases spanning the gap. The CDR3 contains 13 residues. CDR1 is LNHDA and CDR2 is SQIVND in the germline V gene (reference sequence). Sequencing used immunoSEQ multiplex PCR; TCRdb keeps in-frame clones, though not all of them. The sample holds around 59,000 clones, roughly nine tenths seen once. The TCR comes from an adult with an advanced solid tumor such as melanoma, head and neck, liver or kidney cancer. The chain couples TRBV19 to TRBJ2-3; D gene ambiguous. The specimen comprised CD4+ or CD8+ T cells sorted from blood, sampled in a trial of the OX40 agonist ivuxolimab. This CDR3 reads CASSIGLTDTQYF. Here the CDR3 DNA reads TGTGCCAGTAGTATAGGCTTGACAGATACGCAGTATTTT. Combining the CDR3 with reference TRBV19 and TRBJ2-3 gives the whole variable domain DGGITQSPKYLFRKEGQNVTLSCEQNLNHDAMYWYRQDPGQGLRLIYYSQIVNDFQKGDIAEGYSVSREKKESFPLTVTSAQKNPTAFYLCASSIGLTDTQYFGPGTRLTVL.